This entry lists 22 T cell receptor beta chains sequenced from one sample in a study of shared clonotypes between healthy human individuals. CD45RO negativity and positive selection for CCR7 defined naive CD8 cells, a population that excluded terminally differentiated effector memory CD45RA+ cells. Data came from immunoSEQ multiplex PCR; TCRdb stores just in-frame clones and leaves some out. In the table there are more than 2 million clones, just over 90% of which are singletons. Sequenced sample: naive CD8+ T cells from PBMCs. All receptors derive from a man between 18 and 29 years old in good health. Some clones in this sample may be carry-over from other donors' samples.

Here the CDR3 DNA reads TGTGCCAGCAGCCAGGGGGTTGTACAATTCAATGAGCAGTTCTTC. Its protein product is CASSQGVVQFNEQFF. V is TRBV4-2 and J is TRBJ2-1; D is perhaps TRBD1 or TRBD2 (5 bases each). With 3 bases removed from V and 6 bases from J, the gap between germline ends came to 15 bases. This CDR3 is built from 15 residues. The V gene's germline CDR1 is LGHNA and CDR2 YNFKEQ.

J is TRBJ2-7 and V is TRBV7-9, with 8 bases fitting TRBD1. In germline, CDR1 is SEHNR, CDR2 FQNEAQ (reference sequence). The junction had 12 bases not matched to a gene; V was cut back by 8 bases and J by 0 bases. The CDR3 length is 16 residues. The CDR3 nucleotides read TGTGCCAGCTTCGATGACAGGGGTACGACCTCCTACGAGCAGTACTTC. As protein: CASFDDRGTTSYEQYF.

CDR3 sequence (DNA): TGTGCCAGCAGCCTCACTCAGACAGGTGCCTATGGCTACACCTTC. Translation gives CASSLTQTGAYGYTF. The chain combines TRBV7-2 with TRBJ1-2; TRBD1 is a possible D gene (6 bases). Trimming removed 5 bases at V and 4 bases at J, with 17 bases between. The V gene's germline CDR1 is SGHTA and CDR2 FQGNSA. The CDR3 loop spans 15 amino acids.

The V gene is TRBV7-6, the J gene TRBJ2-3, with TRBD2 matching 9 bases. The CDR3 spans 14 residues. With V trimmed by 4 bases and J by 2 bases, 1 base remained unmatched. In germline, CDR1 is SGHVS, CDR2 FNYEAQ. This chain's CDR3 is CASSSSGNTDTQYF. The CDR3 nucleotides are TGTGCCAGCAGCTCTAGCGGGAACACAGATACGCAGTATTTT. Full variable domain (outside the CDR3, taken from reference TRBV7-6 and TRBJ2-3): GAGVSQSPRYKVTKRGQDVALRCDPISGHVSLYWYRQALGQGPEFLTYFNYEAQQDKSGLPNDRFSAERPEGSISTLTIQRTEQRDSAMYRCASSSSGNTDTQYFGPGTRLTVL.

CDR3 sequence reads: CASSLSGQLAPTGAYEQYF. Written as DNA, the CDR3 is TGCGCCAGCAGCCTCTCGGGACAGTTAGCTCCTACGGGGGCCTACGAGCAGTACTTC. The rearrangement uses TRBV5-1 and TRBJ2-7; TRBD1 is a possible D gene (7 bases). V lost 4 bases to trimming and J lost 2 bases, with 28 bases between them. The germline V gene encodes CDR1 SGHRS and CDR2 YFSETQ. The CDR3 is 19 amino acids.

CDR3 nucleotide sequence: TGTGCCAGCAGCGTAGGCCCGGGGCCCACGGGTGCAGATACGCAGTATTTT. Amino acids: CASSVGPGPTGADTQYF. The rearrangement joins TRBV9 to TRBJ2-3; D may correspond to TRBD1 or TRBD2 (5 bases each). CDR1 and CDR2 from the germline V gene are SGDLS and YYNGEE. The CDR3 contains 17 residues. V lost 0 bases and J lost 4, with 18 bases in between.

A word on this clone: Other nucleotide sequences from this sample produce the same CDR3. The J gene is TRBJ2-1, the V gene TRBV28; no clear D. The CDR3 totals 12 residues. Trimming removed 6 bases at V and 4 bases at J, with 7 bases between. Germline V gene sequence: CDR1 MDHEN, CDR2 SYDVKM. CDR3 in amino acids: CASSRAYNEQFF. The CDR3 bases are TGTGCCAGCAGCAGAGCTTACAATGAGCAGTTCTTC.

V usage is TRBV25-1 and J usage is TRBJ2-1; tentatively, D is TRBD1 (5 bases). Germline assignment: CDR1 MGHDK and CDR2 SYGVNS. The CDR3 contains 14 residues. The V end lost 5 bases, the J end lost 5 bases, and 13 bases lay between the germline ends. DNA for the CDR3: TGTGCCAGCAGTCTGTACGACAGAGACAATGAGCAGTTCTTC. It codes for CASSLYDRDNEQFF.

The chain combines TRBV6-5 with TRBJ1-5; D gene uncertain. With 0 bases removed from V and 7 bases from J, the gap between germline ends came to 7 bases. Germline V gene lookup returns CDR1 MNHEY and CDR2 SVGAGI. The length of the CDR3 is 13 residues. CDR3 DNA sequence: TGTGCCAGCAGTTACTCGCCCGGACAGCCCCAGCATTTT. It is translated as CASSYSPGQPQHF.

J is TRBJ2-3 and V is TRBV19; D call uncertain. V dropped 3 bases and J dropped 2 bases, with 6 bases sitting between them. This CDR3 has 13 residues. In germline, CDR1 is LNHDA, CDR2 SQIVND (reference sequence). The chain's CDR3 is CASSMVDTDTQYF. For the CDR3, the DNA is TGTGCCAGTAGTATGGTGGACACAGATACGCAGTATTTT.

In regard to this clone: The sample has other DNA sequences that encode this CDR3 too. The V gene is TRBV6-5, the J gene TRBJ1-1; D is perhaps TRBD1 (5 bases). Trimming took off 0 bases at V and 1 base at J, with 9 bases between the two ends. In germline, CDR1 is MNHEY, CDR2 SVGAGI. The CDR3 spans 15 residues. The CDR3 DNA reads TGTGCCAGCAGTTACTCAAGGGGTGGGAACACTGAAGCTTTCTTT. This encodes CASSYSRGGNTEAFF.

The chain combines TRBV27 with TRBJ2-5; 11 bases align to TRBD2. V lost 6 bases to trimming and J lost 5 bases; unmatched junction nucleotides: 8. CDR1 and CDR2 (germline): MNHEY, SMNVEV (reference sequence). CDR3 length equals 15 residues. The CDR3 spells CASRVAGGPSETQYF. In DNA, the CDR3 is TGTGCCAGCAGGGTAGCGGGAGGGCCCTCGGAGACCCAGTACTTC.

CDR3 nucleotides: TGTGCCAGCATCCAGAGAGATTCCTACAATGAGCAGTTCTTC. Translation: CASIQRDSYNEQFF. This chain joins TRBV7-9 and TRBJ2-1; the D is unclear. This CDR3 region has 14 residues. CDR1 and CDR2 (germline): SEHNR, FQNEAQ (reference sequence). Trimming left V 7 bases short and J 1 base short, with 11 bases between.

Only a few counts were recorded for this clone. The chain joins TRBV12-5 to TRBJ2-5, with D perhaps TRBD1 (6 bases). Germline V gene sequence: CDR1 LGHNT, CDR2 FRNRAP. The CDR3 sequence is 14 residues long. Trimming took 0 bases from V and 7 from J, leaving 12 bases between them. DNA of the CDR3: TGTGCTAGTGGTTTGGTACTAAGGGGGTGGACCCAGTACTTC. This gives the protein CASGLVLRGWTQYF.

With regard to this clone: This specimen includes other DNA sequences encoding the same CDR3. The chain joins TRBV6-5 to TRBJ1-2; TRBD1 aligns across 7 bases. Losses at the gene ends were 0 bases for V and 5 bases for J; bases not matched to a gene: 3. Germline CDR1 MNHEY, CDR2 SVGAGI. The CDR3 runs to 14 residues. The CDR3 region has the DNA TGTGCCAGCAGTTACTCGGAGACAGGGTATGGCTACACCTTC. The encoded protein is CASSYSETGYGYTF.

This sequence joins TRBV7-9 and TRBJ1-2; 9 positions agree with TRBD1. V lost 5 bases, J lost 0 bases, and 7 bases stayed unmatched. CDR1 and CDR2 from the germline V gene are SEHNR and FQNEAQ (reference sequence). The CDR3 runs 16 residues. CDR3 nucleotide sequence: TGTGCCAGCAGCCCCTCGAGGGACAGGGCTAACTATGGCTACACCTTC. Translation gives CASSPSRDRANYGYTF.

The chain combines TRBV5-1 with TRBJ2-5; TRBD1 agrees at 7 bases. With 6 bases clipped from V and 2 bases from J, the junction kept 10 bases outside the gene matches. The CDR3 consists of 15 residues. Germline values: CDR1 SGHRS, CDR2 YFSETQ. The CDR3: CASKWETGLQETQYF. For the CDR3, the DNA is TGCGCCAGCAAATGGGAGACAGGGTTGCAAGAGACCCAGTACTTC.

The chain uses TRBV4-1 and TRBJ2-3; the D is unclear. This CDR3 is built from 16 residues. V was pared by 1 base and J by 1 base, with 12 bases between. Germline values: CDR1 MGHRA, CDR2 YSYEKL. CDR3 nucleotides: TGCGCCAGCAGCCAAGCCCTCCCCCTGGGCACAGATACGCAGTATTTT. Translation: CASSQALPLGTDTQYF.

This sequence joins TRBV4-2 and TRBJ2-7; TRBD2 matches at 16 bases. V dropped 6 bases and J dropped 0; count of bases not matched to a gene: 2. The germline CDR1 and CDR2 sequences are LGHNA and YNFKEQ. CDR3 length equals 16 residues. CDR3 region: CASRGLAGGSSYEQYF. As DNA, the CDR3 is TGTGCCAGCAGGGGACTAGCGGGAGGGAGCTCCTACGAGCAGTACTTC.

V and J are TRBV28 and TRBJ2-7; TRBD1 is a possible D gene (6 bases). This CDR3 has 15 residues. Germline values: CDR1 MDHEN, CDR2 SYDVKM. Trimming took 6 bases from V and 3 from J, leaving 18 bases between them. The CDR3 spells CASSSVDSLHYEQYF. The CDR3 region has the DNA TGTGCCAGCAGCTCAGTGGACAGCCTGCACTACGAGCAGTACTTC.

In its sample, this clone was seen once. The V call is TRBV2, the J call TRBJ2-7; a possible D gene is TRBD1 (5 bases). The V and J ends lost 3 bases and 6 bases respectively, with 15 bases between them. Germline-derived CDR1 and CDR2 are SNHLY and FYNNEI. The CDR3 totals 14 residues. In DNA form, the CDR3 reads TGTGCCAGCAGTGATTATTGGCAGGGTTCCGAGCAGTACTTC. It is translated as CASSDYWQGSEQYF.

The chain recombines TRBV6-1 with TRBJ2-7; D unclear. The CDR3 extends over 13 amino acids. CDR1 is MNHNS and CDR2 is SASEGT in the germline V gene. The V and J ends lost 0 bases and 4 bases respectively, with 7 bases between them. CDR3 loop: CASSEAHGYEQYF. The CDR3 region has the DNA TGTGCCAGCAGTGAAGCGCACGGATACGAGCAGTACTTC.